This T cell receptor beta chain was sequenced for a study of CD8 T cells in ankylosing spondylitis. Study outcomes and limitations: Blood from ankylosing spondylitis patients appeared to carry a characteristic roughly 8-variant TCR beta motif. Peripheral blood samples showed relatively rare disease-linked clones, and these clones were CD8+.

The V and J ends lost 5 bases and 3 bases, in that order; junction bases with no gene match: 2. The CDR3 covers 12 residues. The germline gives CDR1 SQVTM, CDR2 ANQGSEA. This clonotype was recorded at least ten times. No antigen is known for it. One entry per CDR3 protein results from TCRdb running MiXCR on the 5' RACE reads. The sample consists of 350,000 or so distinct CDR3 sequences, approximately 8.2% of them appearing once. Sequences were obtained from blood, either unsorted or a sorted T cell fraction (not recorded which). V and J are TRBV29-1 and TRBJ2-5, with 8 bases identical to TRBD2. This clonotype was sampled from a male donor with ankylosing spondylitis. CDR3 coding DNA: TGCAGCGTTAGCGGGGGAGAAGAGACCCAGTACTTC. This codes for CSVSGGEETQYF.